Shown below are 8 T cell receptor beta chains from a single sample sequenced in a study of T cells in Graves' hyperthyroidism and ophthalmopathy. From RNA transcripts, TCR beta CDR3 regions were amplified. The HTBI set primed first-round TCR CDR3 RT-PCR. Each CDR3 protein gets one entry after TCRdb re-called the multiplex PCR reads with MiXCR. There are approximately 260,000 distinct CDR3 sequences in the sample; 13% to 15% occur only once, and over 25% lies in the top ten. Material for sequencing was blood. These receptors were collected from a woman between 50 and 59 years old with Graves' hyperthyroidism that later progressed to Graves' ophthalmopathy.

The chain links TRBV5-4 to TRBJ2-5; D is undetermined. V lost 2 bases and J lost 5, with 7 bases in between. The CDR3 runs to 12 residues. Germline V gene lookup returns CDR1 SGHNT and CDR2 YYREEE (reference sequence). The CDR3 region has the DNA TGTGCCAGCAGCTTCCAGGCGGAGACCCAGTACTTC. Translating gives CASSFQAETQYF.

This clonotype has at least ten counts. The chain has TRBV3-1 and TRBJ2-2; TRBD2 is a possible D gene (5 bases). Between the trimmed V and J ends, which lost 4 bases and 8 bases, there was a span of 17 bases. The CDR3 is 15 residues long. Germline V gene lookup returns CDR1 LGHDT and CDR2 YNNKEL (reference sequence). Written as DNA, the CDR3 is TGTGCCAGCAGCCTGATCGGAGGCGGCCGGGGGGAGCTGTTTTTT. Residues: CASSLIGGGRGELFF. Supplemented by reference TRBV3-1 and TRBJ2-2, the full variable domain reads DTAVSQTPKYLVTQMGNDKSIKCEQNLGHDTMYWYKQDSKKFLKIMFSYNNKELIINETVPNRFSPKSPDKAHLNLHINSLELGDSAVYFCASSLIGGGRGELFFGEGSRLTVL.

This chain connects TRBV3-1 to TRBJ2-3, with 12 bases identical to TRBD2. The V segment lost 0 bases and the J segment 4 bases; nucleotides outside the gene matches: 2. The CDR3 contains 16 residues. CDR1 is LGHDT and CDR2 is YNNKEL in the germline V gene (reference sequence). The CDR3 DNA sequence: TGTGCCAGCAGCCAAGAGACTAGCGGGAGCTCAGATACGCAGTATTTT. Translated: CASSQETSGSSDTQYF.

The table lists this clonotype with many counts. This chain uses TRBV5-1 with TRBJ2-6; the match to TRBD1 covers 7 bases. This CDR3 contains 16 residues. V lost 4 bases, J lost 0 bases, and 4 bases stayed unmatched. Germline V gives CDR1 SGHRS, CDR2 YFSETQ. As DNA, the CDR3 is TGCGCCAGCAGCAGAGGGACAGCCTCTGGGGCCAACGTCCTGACTTTC. This gives the protein CASSRGTASGANVLTF.

This clonotype appeared many times. The chain has TRBV7-8 and TRBJ2-7, with D maybe TRBD1 (6 bases). Trimming took off 0 bases at V and 2 bases at J, with 14 bases between the two ends. Per the germline V gene, CDR1 is SGHVS and CDR2 is FQNEAQ. CDR3 length: 16 residues. CDR3 loop: CASSLARDRPTYEQYF. In DNA form, the CDR3 reads TGTGCCAGCAGCTTAGCACGAGACAGGCCAACCTACGAGCAGTACTTC. Drawing the rest from reference TRBV7-8 and TRBJ2-7, the complete variable domain is GAGVSQSPRYKVAKRGQDVALRCDPISGHVSLFWYQQALGQGPEFLTYFQNEAQLDKSGLPSDRFFAERPEGSVSTLKIQRTQQEDSAVYLCASSLARDRPTYEQYFGPGTRLTVT.

This clonotype came up many times. The chain couples TRBV10-3 to TRBJ1-2; maybe TRBD1 (5 bases). The germline gives CDR1 ENHRY, CDR2 SYGVKD. The V gene lost 3 bases and the J gene lost 5 bases, with 22 bases spanning the gap. The CDR3 spans 17 residues. This chain's CDR3 is CAISDPRAGPKVYGYTF. The CDR3 DNA sequence: TGTGCCATCAGTGACCCCAGGGCAGGGCCGAAAGTTTATGGCTACACCTTC.

This clonotype came up many times. J is TRBJ2-1 and V is TRBV6-1; D possibly corresponds to TRBD2 (6 bases). The germline gives CDR1 MNHNS, CDR2 SASEGT. This CDR3 has 16 residues. V lost 6 bases, J lost 4 bases, and 19 bases lay in between. The CDR3 DNA is TGTGCCAGCAGGCACCAAGGACTAAATCCTTACAATGAGCAGTTCTTC. As protein: CASRHQGLNPYNEQFF.

This clonotype has a count of ten or more. V usage is TRBV5-1 and J usage is TRBJ2-1; a possible D gene is TRBD2 (5 bases). Per germline, CDR1 SGHRS and CDR2 YFSETQ. The germline V and J ends were trimmed by 3 bases and 1 base, with 14 bases remaining between them. The CDR3 totals 16 residues. CDR3 DNA: TGCGCCAGCAGCTCCTTCACTAGTGGGTCCTACAATGAGCAGTTCTTC. Translating it yields CASSSFTSGSYNEQFF.